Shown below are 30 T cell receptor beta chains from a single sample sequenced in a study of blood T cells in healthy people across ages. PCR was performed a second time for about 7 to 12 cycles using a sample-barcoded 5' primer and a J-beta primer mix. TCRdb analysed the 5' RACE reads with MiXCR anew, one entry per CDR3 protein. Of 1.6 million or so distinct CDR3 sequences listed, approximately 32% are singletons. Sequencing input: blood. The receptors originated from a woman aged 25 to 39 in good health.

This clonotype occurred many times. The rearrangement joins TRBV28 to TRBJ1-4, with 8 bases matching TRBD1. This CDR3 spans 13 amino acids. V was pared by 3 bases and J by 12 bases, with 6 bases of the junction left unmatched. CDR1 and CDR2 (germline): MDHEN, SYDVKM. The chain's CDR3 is CASSFRTGGELFF. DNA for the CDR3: TGTGCCAGCAGTTTCCGAACAGGGGGGGAACTGTTTTTT. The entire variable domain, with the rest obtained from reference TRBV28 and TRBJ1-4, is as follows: DVKVTQSSRYLVKRTGEKVFLECVQDMDHENMFWYRQDPGLGLRLIYFSYDVKMKEKGDIPEGYSVSREKKERFSLILESASTNQTSMYLCASSFRTGGELFFGSGTQLSVL.

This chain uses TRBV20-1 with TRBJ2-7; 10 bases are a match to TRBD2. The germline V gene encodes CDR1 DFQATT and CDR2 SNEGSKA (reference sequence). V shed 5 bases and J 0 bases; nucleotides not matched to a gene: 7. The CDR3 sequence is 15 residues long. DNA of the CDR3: TGCAGTGCTGGAACTGGGACTAGCGCCTCCTACGAGCAGTACTTC. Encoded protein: CSAGTGTSASYEQYF.

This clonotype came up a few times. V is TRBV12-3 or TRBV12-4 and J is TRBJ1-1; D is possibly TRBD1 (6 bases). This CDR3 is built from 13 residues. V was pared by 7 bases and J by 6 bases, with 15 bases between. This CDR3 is CASIDTQGSEAFF. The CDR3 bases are TGTGCCAGCATCGATACACAGGGTTCTGAAGCTTTCTTT.

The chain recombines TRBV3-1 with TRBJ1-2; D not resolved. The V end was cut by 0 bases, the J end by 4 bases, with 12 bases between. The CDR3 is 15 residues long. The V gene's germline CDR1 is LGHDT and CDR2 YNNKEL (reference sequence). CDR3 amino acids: CASSQDLPGSYGYTF. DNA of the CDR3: TGTGCCAGCAGCCAAGATCTCCCTGGGAGCTATGGCTACACCTTC.

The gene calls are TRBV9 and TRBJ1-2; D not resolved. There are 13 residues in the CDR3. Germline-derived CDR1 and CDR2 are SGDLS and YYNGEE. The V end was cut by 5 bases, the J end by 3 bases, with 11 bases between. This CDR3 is CASRGLGDYGYTF. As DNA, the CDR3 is TGTGCCAGCAGGGGCCTCGGGGACTATGGCTACACCTTC. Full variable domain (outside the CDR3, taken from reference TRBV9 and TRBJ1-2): DSGVTQTPKHLITATGQRVTLRCSPRSGDLSVYWYQQSLDQGLQFLIQYYNGEERAKGNILERFSAQQFPDLHSELNLSSLELGDSALYFCASRGLGDYGYTFGSGTRLTVV.

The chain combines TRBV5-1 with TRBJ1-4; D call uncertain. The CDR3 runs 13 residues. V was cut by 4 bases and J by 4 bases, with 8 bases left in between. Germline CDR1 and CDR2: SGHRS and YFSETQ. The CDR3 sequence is CASSGHFNEKLFF. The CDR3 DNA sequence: TGCGCCAGCAGCGGCCACTTTAATGAAAAACTGTTTTTT.

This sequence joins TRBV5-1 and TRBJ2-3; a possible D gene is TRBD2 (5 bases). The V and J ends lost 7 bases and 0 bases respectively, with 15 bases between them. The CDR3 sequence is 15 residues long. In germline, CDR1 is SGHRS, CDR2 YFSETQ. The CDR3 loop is CASESLGRSTDTQYF. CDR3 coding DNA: TGCGCCAGCGAGTCACTGGGGAGAAGCACAGATACGCAGTATTTT.

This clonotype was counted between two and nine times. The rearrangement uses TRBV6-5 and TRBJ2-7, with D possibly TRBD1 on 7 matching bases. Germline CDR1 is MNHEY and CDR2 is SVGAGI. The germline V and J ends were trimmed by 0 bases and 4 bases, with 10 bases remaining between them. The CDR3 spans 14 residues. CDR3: CASSYSRGRYEQYF. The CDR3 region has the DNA TGTGCCAGCAGTTACTCCAGGGGGAGGTACGAGCAGTACTTC.

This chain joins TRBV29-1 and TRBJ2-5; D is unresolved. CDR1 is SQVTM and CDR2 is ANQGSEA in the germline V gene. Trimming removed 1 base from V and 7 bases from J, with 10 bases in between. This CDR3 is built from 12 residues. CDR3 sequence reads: CSVEGGGGTQYF. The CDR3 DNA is TGCAGCGTTGAAGGGGGTGGCGGGACCCAGTACTTC.

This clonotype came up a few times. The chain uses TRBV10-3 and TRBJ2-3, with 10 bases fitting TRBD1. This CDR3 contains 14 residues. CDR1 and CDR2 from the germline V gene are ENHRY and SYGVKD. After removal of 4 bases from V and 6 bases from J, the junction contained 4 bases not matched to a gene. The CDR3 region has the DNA TGTGCCATCAGTGCCGACAGGGGGCGGGATACGCAGTATTTT. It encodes CAISADRGRDTQYF.

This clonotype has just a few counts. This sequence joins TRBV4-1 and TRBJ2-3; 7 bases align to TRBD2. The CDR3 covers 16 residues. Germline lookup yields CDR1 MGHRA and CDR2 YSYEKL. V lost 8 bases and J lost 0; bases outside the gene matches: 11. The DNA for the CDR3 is TGCGCCAGCGGCTACGGCGGGGGTGGGAGCACAGATACGCAGTATTTT. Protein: CASGYGGGGSTDTQYF.

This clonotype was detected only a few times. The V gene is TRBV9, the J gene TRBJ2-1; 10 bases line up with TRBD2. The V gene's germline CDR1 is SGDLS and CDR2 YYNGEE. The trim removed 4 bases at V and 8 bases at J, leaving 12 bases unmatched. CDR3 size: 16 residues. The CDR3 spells CASSPPAGGGKDEQFF. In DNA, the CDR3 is TGTGCCAGCAGCCCCCCAGCGGGAGGGGGTAAGGATGAGCAGTTCTTC.

CDR3 sequence: CASSYQTGGTDTQYF. For the CDR3, the DNA is TGTGCCAGCAGCTACCAAACAGGGGGTACAGATACGCAGTATTTT. The gene calls are TRBV28 and TRBJ2-3, with 8 bases lining up with TRBD1. With 6 bases clipped from V and 3 bases from J, the junction kept 8 bases outside the gene matches. The CDR3 totals 15 residues. Germline V gene data show CDR1 as MDHEN and CDR2 as SYDVKM.

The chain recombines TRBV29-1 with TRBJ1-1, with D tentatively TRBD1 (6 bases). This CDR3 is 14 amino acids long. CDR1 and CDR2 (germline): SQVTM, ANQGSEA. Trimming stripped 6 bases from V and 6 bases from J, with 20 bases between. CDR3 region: CSVNPGQRYAEAFF. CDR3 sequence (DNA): TGCAGCGTAAACCCAGGACAGCGATACGCTGAAGCTTTCTTT.

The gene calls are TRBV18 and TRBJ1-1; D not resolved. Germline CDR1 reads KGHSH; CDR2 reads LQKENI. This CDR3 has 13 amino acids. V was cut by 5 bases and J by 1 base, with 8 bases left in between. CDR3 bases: TGTGCCAGCTCAGCGGCACGGAACACTGAAGCTTTCTTT. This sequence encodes CASSAARNTEAFF.

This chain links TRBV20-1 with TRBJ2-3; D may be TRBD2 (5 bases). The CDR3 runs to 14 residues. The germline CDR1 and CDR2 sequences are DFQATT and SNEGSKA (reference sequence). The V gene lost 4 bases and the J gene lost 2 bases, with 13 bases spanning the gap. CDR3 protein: CSAKRASFTDTQYF. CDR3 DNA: TGCAGTGCTAAGAGGGCTAGCTTCACAGATACGCAGTATTTT.

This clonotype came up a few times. CDR3 sequence (DNA): TGTGCTAGTGGCCGTGGACTAGCAGACACAGATACGCAGTATTTT. It is translated as CASGRGLADTDTQYF. V is TRBV12-5 and J is TRBJ2-3, with 8 bases matching TRBD2. Trimming at V came to 6 bases and at J to 2 bases, leaving 7 bases not matched to a gene. Germline loops: CDR1 LGHNT, CDR2 FRNRAP. The CDR3 sequence is 15 residues long.

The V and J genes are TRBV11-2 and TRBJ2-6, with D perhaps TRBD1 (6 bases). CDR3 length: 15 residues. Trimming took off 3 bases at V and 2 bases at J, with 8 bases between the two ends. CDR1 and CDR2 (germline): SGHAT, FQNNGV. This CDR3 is CASSFAGAGANVLTF. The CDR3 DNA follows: TGTGCCAGCAGCTTCGCAGGGGCTGGGGCCAACGTCCTGACTTTC.

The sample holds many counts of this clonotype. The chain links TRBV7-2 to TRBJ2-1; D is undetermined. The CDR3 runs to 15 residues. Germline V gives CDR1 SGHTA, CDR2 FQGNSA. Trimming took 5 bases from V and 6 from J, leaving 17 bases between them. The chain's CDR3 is CASSLTPGLGNEQFF. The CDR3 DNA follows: TGTGCCAGCAGCCTCACGCCGGGTTTGGGCAATGAGCAGTTCTTC.

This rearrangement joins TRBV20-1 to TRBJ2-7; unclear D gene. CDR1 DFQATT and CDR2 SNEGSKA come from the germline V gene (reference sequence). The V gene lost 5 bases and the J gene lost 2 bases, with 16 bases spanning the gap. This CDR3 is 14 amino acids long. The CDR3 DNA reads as TGCAGTGCTCGGGTAGTAAAACAAACCTACGAGCAGTACTTC. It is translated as CSARVVKQTYEQYF.

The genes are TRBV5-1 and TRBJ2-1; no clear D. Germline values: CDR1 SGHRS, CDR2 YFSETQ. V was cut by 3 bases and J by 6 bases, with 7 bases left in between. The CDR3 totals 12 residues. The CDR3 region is CASSYNFNEQFF. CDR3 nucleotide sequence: TGCGCCAGCAGCTATAACTTCAATGAGCAGTTCTTC.

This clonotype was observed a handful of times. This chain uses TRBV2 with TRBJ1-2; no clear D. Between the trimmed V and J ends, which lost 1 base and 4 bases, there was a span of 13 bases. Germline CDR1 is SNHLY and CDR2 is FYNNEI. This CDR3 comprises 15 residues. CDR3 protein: CASSEGIGGGYGYTF. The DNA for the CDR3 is TGTGCCAGCAGTGAAGGAATAGGAGGAGGCTATGGCTACACCTTC.

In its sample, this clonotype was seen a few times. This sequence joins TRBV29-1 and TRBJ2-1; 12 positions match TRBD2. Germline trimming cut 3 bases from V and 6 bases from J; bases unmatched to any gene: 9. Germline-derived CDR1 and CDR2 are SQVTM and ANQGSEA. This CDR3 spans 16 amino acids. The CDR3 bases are TGCAGCGTTGACCTTGGCGCTAGCGGGAGGGCCAATGAGCAGTTCTTC. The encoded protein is CSVDLGASGRANEQFF.

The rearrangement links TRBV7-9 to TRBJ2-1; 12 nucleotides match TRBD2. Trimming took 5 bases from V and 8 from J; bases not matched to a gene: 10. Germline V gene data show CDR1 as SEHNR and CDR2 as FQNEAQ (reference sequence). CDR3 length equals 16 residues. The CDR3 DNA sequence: TGTGCCAGCAGCACCGGACTAGCGGGACGAAAGGATGAGCAGTTCTTC. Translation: CASSTGLAGRKDEQFF.

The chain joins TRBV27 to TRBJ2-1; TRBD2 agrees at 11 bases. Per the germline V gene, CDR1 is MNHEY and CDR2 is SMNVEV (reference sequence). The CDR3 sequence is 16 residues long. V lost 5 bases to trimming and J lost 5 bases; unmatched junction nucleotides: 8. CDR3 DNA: TGTGCCAGCAGTACTATAGCGGGAGGGCCACACAATGAGCAGTTCTTC. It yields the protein CASSTIAGGPHNEQFF.

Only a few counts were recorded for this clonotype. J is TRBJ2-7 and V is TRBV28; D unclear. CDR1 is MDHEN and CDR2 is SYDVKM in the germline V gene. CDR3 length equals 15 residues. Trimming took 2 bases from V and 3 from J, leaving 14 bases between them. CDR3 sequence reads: CASSLVVRDYYEQYF. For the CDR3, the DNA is TGTGCCAGCAGTTTAGTCGTAAGGGATTACTACGAGCAGTACTTC.

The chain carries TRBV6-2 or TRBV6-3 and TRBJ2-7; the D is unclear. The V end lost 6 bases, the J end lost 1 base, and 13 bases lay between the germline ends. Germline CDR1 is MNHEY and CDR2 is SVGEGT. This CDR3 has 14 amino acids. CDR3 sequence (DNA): TGTGCCAGCAGAGACGGAACCCGATCCTACGAGCAGTACTTC. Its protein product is CASRDGTRSYEQYF.

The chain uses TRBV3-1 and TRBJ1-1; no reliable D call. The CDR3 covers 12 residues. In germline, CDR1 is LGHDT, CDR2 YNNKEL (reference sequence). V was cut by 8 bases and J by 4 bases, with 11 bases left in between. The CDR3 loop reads CASGDQSTEAFF. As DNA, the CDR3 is TGTGCCAGCGGTGATCAAAGCACTGAAGCTTTCTTT.

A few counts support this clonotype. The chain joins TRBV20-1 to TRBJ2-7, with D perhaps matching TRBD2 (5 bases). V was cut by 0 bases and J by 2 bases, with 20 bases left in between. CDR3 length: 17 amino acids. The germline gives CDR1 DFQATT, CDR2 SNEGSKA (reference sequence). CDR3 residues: CSARDQNGRVNPYEQYF. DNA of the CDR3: TGCAGTGCTAGAGATCAGAACGGGCGGGTTAACCCCTACGAGCAGTACTTC.

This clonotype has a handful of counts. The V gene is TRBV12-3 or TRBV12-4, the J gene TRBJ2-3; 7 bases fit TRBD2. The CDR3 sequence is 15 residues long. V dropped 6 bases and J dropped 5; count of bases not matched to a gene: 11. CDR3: CASRLPERGEDTQYF. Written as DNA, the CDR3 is TGTGCCAGCAGACTTCCTGAGCGGGGTGAAGATACGCAGTATTTT.